The sequence of this T cell receptor beta chain was determined in a study of blood T cell repertoires in COVID-19 (dated by TCRdb to about 2020). About the full investigation: Collaborator samples came from the United States, Italy and Spain and covered acute and convalescent phases of COVID-19. The repertoires were released in a freely available public database meant as a resource for research on the immune response to SARS-CoV-2. The samples were drawn from the first 160 participants of the ongoing ImmuneRACE study and from 950 to 1,500 subjects provided by 6 global collaborators. HLA class I and class II types, where available, came from metadata supplied by the sample provider rather than from assay-based typing. Sample metadata almost always included a de-identified subject ID, COVID-19 status, age in years and sex. The dataset comprised deeply sampled blood TCRbeta repertoires from subjects exposed to, actively infected with, or recovered from COVID-19. The prospective study material was composed of cDNA or gDNA derived from T cells, B-cell-depleted T cells, or PBMCs. What the research found in general, with its limitations: How much clinical and demographic metadata was included differed by source and by participant, and the metadata was provided uncurated.

TCRbeta CDR3 regions were amplified from genomic DNA using the immunoSEQ Assay, a bias-controlled multiplex PCR. The study's processing was this. Within the assay, amplification of reference gene primers was used to estimate how many nucleated cells each sample contained. Sequence reads were collapsed and filtered to measure the absolute abundance of every unique TCRbeta CDR3 rearrangement. Productive Simpson clonality was computed per sample as the square root of Simpson's diversity index over productive rearrangements. The immuneACCESS repertoire file appears here via TCRdb, limited to in-frame rearrangements. These files lack a portion of the clones; in checked studies, under half of the deficit traces to unresolved V genes, and the cause of the others is not known. V and J calls and clone size follow that table, whereas D and trimming were derived from the DNA. The table for this sample lists over 200,000 clones; roughly 80% of them were counted only once. The top ten clonotypes cover 15% to 20% of the sample.

The collaborating institutions used their own protocols to collect whole blood in K2EDTA tubes. For TCRbeta analysis, collaborator samples were shipped as frozen whole blood, as isolated PBMCs, or as DNA extracted from either sample type. In regard to this clone: No antigen is known for it. Qualities for individual bases were not recorded, and no much larger clone is one base off.

The trim is 0 bases for V and 2 bases for J, with a gap of 13 bases between the germline ends. CDR1 is given as LGHNA and CDR2 as YSLEER, both from the germline V gene. The CDR3, cysteine through phenylalanine, is 16 amino acids long. The only DNA kept is the CDR3, 48 bases in frame from the first base. Sequencing was performed on peripheral blood. The sequence came from a woman aged 80 or over with active or convalescent COVID-19. This receptor chain uses TRBV4-3 and TRBJ1-2, with the D gene not clear enough to name. The CDR3: CASSQDWAVGNYGYTF. The DNA is TGCGCCAGCAGCCAAGATTGGGCAGTTGGAAACTATGGCTACACCTTC.